This entry lists 13 T cell receptor beta chains sequenced from one sample in a study of molecular identifiers for immune sequencing clone quantification. TCRdb re-analysed the PCR reads in MiXCR, keeping a single row per CDR3 protein. The table has about 630,000 distinct CDR3 sequences, about 25% seen once. The sequenced sample consisted of naive CD8+ T cells from blood, with Jurkat cell RNA spiked in. Sample subset: FACS-sorted CD8+CD4-CCR7+CD45RA+ naive T cells. All receptors derive from a human donor in good health. Some libraries in this study had Jurkat cell RNA spiked in.

As for this clonotype: The CDR3 does not end in the conserved phenylalanine or tryptophan, so this is likely a read error. The chain joins TRBV11-2 to TRBJ2-1; TRBD2 might be the D (6 bases). CDR1 SGHAT and CDR2 FQNNGV come from the germline V gene. V lost 6 bases and J 10 bases, leaving 13 bases between the germline ends. The CDR3 sequence is 12 residues long. The CDR3 DNA reads as TGTGCCAGCAGTTCCTTAGGAGGGGAGCAGTTCGTC. Translated: CASSSLGGEQFV.

Only a few counts were recorded for this clonotype. A junction end diverges from the germline sequence, so it may reflect a read error. The chain links TRBV4-2 to TRBJ1-5; possible D gene TRBD1, 6 bases. The CDR3 has 16 residues. Germline CDR1 is LGHNA and CDR2 is YNFKEQ. CDR3 region: CASGHSVGGVVQPQHF. The DNA of the CDR3 is TGTGCCAGCGGCCATTCCGTCGGGGGCGTAGTTCAGCCCCAGCATTTT.

Comments on this clonotype: This may come from a read error, since a much larger clone is one base off. This chain links TRBV29-1 with TRBJ2-4, with 7 nucleotides matching TRBD1. The CDR3 length is 12 residues. The germline CDR1 and CDR2 sequences are SQVTM and ANQGSEA. CDR3 amino acids: CGVVGDRNIQYF. CDR3 nucleotides: TGCGGCGTTGTGGGGGACAGAAACATTCAGTACTTC.

This rearrangement joins TRBV27 to TRBJ1-1, with no clear D. The CDR3 is 13 amino acids. The germline V gene has CDR1 MNHEY and CDR2 SMNVEV (reference sequence). Trimming pared 0 bases from V and 4 bases from J, leaving 6 bases between. The CDR3, as DNA: TGTGCCAGCAGTTTATCGAAATTCACTGAAGCTTTCTTT. Translation: CASSLSKFTEAFF.

The table lists this clonotype with a few counts. This chain uses TRBV29-1 with TRBJ2-7, with D possibly matching TRBD2 (5 bases). In germline, CDR1 is SQVTM, CDR2 ANQGSEA. The CDR3 is 14 amino acids. Trimming left V 4 bases short and J 0 bases short, with 13 bases between. The CDR3 sequence: CSVVILGNSYEQYF. The CDR3 region has the DNA TGCAGCGTTGTGATTCTCGGGAACTCCTACGAGCAGTACTTC.

This clonotype was seen a few times. The chain uses TRBV6-2 or TRBV6-3 and TRBJ2-2; D might be TRBD2 (6 bases). The CDR3 has 16 amino acids. V lost 5 bases, J lost 4 bases, and 17 bases lay in between. Looked up from germline, CDR1 is MNHEY and CDR2 is SVGEGT. CDR3 in amino acids: CASSTRESTFTGELFF. The DNA of the CDR3 is TGTGCCAGCAGTACCCGGGAGTCCACATTCACCGGGGAGCTGTTTTTT.

This clonotype was seen a handful of times. This may arise from a read error, as a much more abundant clone is one base away. The chain carries TRBV4-3 and TRBJ2-3, with D possibly being TRBD1 or TRBD2 (7 bases each). From germline, CDR1 is LGHNA and CDR2 YSLEER. This CDR3 is 14 amino acids long. CDR3 nucleotide sequence: TGCGTCAGCAGCCAGGGGGGGGGTGCAGATACGCAGTATTTT. Its translation: CVSSQGGGADTQYF.

The chain is built from TRBV7-9 and TRBJ1-3, with a tentative D call TRBD1 (5 bases). The CDR3 is made up of 13 amino acids. Germline values: CDR1 SEHNR, CDR2 FQNEAQ (reference sequence). V lost 5 bases, J lost 2 bases, and 7 bases lay in between. In nucleotides, the CDR3 is TGTGCCAGCAGCCAGGACACTGGAAACACCATATATTTT. As protein: CASSQDTGNTIYF.

This clonotype was picked up many times. The chain recombines TRBV28 with TRBJ2-7, with D uncertain. This CDR3 has 14 residues. The V end was cut by 2 bases, the J end by 0 bases, with 8 bases between. Germline V gene lookup returns CDR1 MDHEN and CDR2 SYDVKM. The CDR3 DNA reads as TGTGCCAGCAGTTTAGCCCACGCCTCCTACGAGCAGTACTTC. Amino acids: CASSLAHASYEQYF.

The CDR3 spells CASTIPAHRAMDQPQHF. The DNA of the CDR3 is TGTGCCAGCACCATCCCTGCACACAGGGCGATGGATCAGCCCCAGCATTTT. The chain employs TRBV28 and TRBJ1-5; a weak D match, TRBD1 (6 bases). This CDR3 is built from 17 residues. Germline V gene data show CDR1 as MDHEN and CDR2 as SYDVKM. V was trimmed by 7 bases and J by 5 bases, leaving 24 bases between them.

This clonotype appeared many times. J is TRBJ2-3 and V is TRBV6-6, with 7 bases matching TRBD2. This CDR3 region has 14 residues. Germline V CDR1 and CDR2: MNHNY, SVGAGI (reference sequence). Trimming removed 7 bases from V and 6 bases from J; junction bases left unmatched: 10. CDR3 DNA: TGTGCCAGCAAACGGGAGGTGCAATGGGATACGCAGTATTTT. It is translated as CASKREVQWDTQYF.

This clonotype was recorded a few times. This rearrangement joins TRBV4-1 to TRBJ2-3; TRBD2 is a possible D gene (5 bases). Trimming left V 2 bases short and J 6 bases short, with 15 bases between. CDR3 length: 15 residues. Germline V lookup: CDR1 MGHRA, CDR2 YSYEKL. In DNA, the CDR3 is TGCGCCAGCAGCCAAACTAGTTCCGGATTGGATACGCAGTATTTT. Translating gives CASSQTSSGLDTQYF.

Ten or more counts support this clonotype. CDR3 amino acids: CASSPGWGYGYTF. DNA for the CDR3: TGTGCCAGCAGTCCCGGATGGGGCTATGGCTACACCTTC. V usage is TRBV27 and J usage is TRBJ1-2; D is unresolved. V was cut by 5 bases and J by 4 bases, with 11 bases left in between. The CDR3 consists of 13 residues. Germline V gives CDR1 MNHEY, CDR2 SMNVEV (reference sequence).